Listed below are T cell receptor beta chains from one sample, sequenced in a study of T cells and Merkel cell carcinoma outcomes. Repertoires were generated with immunoSEQ multiplex PCR, while TCRdb's copy carries only in-frame clones and drops some. The sample has approximately 20,000 clones; roughly 80% are singletons. The sequenced sample was tumor tissue from Merkel cell carcinoma. The receptor source for this set is a human donor with Merkel cell carcinoma. Each CDR3 is given with its conserved first and last residue. A D gene is named only where the DNA matches it firmly. Where a row states a size, it is once, few, many or the class of an expanded clone; other rows omit it.

V,size,D,J,CDR3,DNA
TRBV12-5,-,-,TRBJ1-2,CASGLEGRSFYGYTF,TGTGCTAGTGGTTTGGAAGGTAGATCCTTCTATGGCTACACCTTC
TRBV28,-,-,TRBJ1-2,CASSFILGDGYTF,TGTGCCAGCAGTTTTATTTTGGGGGATGGCTACACCTTC
TRBV5-5,-,TRBD1,TRBJ2-3,CASSWTGDGGRDTQYF,TGTGCCAGCAGCTGGACAGGGGACGGGGGAAGAGATACGCAGTATTTT
TRBV27,-,TRBD1,TRBJ1-1,CASSSRDRQNEAFF,TGTGCCAGCAGCTCCCGGGACAGGCAAAATGAAGCTTTCTTT
TRBV29-1,-,-,TRBJ2-1,CSVELRNEQFF,TGCAGCGTTGAACTCCGCAATGAGCAGTTCTTC
TRBV5-1,-,-,TRBJ2-1,CASSWFSGTGLYNEQFF,TGCGCCAGCAGCTGGTTCTCCGGGACGGGGCTATACAATGAGCAGTTCTTC
TRBV15,-,TRBD1,TRBJ1-4,CATSLQGGIGEKLFF,TGTGCCACCAGCCTCCAGGGGGGGATAGGCGAAAAACTGTTTTTT
TRBV29-1,-,TRBD1,TRBJ2-7,CSAGQGLFSEQYF,TGCAGCGCCGGACAGGGGTTGTTCTCCGAGCAGTACTTC
TRBV28,-,-,TRBJ1-2,CASSLGNRPGYGYTF,TGTGCCAGCAGTTTAGGAAATCGACCCGGCTATGGCTACACCTTC
TRBV19,-,-,TRBJ1-4,CASSPGGGEEKLFF,TGTGCCAGTAGTCCCGGGGGAGGGGAAGAAAAACTGTTTTTT
TRBV5-4,-,TRBD2,TRBJ2-3,CASSSLSGRAVRDTQYF,TGTGCCAGCAGCAGTCTTAGCGGGAGGGCCGTTAGAGATACGCAGTATTTT
TRBV7-9,-,-,TRBJ1-2,CASSSPGGYGYTF,TGTGCCAGCAGCTCCCCAGGCGGCTATGGCTACACCTTC
TRBV7-3,-,TRBD2,TRBJ2-3,CASSSGGLDTQYF,TGTGCCAGCAGCTCGGGGGGTCTTGATACGCAGTATTTT
TRBV5-1,few,-,TRBJ2-2,CASSLAARSSRTGELFF,TGCGCCAGCAGCTTGGCCGCTCGCAGTTCCCGCACCGGGGAGCTGTTTTTT
TRBV4-1,-,TRBD2,TRBJ2-7,CASSQDRGGLGRACFEQYF,TGCGCCAGCAGCCAAGATCGTGGGGGACTAGGGAGAGCTTGTTTCGAGCAGTACTTC
TRBV7-2,-,TRBD1,TRBJ2-7,CASSPGTGKYF,TGTGCCAGCAGCCCTGGGACAGGGAAGTACTTC
TRBV9,once,-,TRBJ1-1,CASSAGGGTPEAFF,TGTGCCAGCAGCGCAGGTGGGGGAACGCCTGAAGCTTTCTTT
TRBV19,-,-,TRBJ1-3,CARSRSSSGNTIYF,TGTGCAAGAAGTAGGTCCAGCTCTGGAAACACCATATATTTT